This TCR beta chain comes out of a study of Ad26.COV2.S vaccination and SARS-CoV-2 variants. Study details: It was the COV1001 Ad26.COV2.S trial arm that included the donor.

Sample treatment: roughly 18 received Ad26.COV2.S at low or high dose, single or two shots; about 5 received placebo; per-sample allocation not given. After the first vaccine or placebo injection, samples were drawn on day 63. Repertoires were generated with immunoSEQ multiplex PCR, while TCRdb's copy carries only in-frame clones and drops some. The sample records roughly 510,000 clones, around 85% being singletons. The ends lost 8 bases at V and 1 base at J; junction bases unmatched: 20. CDR3 length equals 19 residues. CDR1 and CDR2 from the germline V gene are LGHNT and FRNRAP. Study results and caveats: Non-spike TCR breadth was similar in vaccine and placebo recipients.

Turning to this clone: The antigen remains undetermined.

This sample comprised peripheral blood, obtained in a trial of Ad26.COV2.S vaccine versus placebo. The sequence came from a person between 18 and 65 years old who received the Ad26.COV2.S COVID-19 vaccine or a placebo. The chain employs TRBV12-5 and TRBJ2-7; 10 nucleotides match TRBD2. In DNA, the CDR3 is TGTGCTAGTCGGGGAATAGGACTAGCGGTAAAAACTTTTTCCTACGAGCAGTACTTC. Its protein product is CASRGIGLAVKTFSYEQYF. Supplemented by reference TRBV12-5 and TRBJ2-7, the full variable domain reads DARVTQTPRHKVTEMGQEVTMRCQPILGHNTVFWYRQTMMQGLELLAYFRNRAPLDDSGMPKDRFSAEMPDATLATLKIQPSEPRDSAVYFCASRGIGLAVKTFSYEQYFGPGTRLTVT.